This TCR beta chain appears in the sequencing data of a study of T cells after posttransplantation cyclophosphamide. General study points: Tissue-infiltrating T cells from skin or gut overlapped little with blood T cells. Recipient CMV seropositivity and CMV reactivation strongly tracked TRB clonality. Later blood repertoires were often dominated by clones from the donor CD8+ memory compartment.

In regard to this clone: The antigen is unknown.

Methotrexate plus calcineurin inhibitor accompanied controls' myeloablative marrow transplants; sampling was 1 year later. In germline, CDR1 is LNHDA, CDR2 SQIVND (reference sequence). After removal of 7 bases from V and 6 bases from J, the junction contained 12 bases not matched to a gene. The CDR3 consists of 15 residues. Sequenced by immunoSEQ multiplex PCR; TCRdb stores in-frame clones only, minus some. The sample yields some 17,000 clones, approximately 78% seen once. Sequenced material: PBMCs, taken roughly 470 days after allogeneic stem cell transplant with calcineurin inhibitor and methotrexate. The source is a male patient aged 25-45 years who received an allogeneic stem cell transplant from an unrelated donor, was CMV-positive, and had acute and chronic GVHD. The graft donor may have contributed some T cells. V is TRBV19 and J is TRBJ2-1, with 7 bases that match TRBD1. CDR3 residues: CASNPTGDGLNEQFF. The CDR3 bases are TGTGCCAGTAACCCAACAGGGGACGGGCTCAATGAGCAGTTCTTC.